This T cell receptor (beta chain) was retrieved from a study of OX40 agonist ivuxolimab in advanced cancers. As for the study in general: Patients received intravenous ivuxolimab every 2 weeks at 0.01 to 10 mg/kg. At 65% to 90% male, the cohort had a mean age of about 60 years, ranging from about 20 to 79.

V dropped 6 bases and J dropped 4 bases, with 11 bases sitting between them. The CDR3 is 13 residues long. Germline V gene sequence: CDR1 MNHEY, CDR2 SVGAGI. Clones were sequenced by immunoSEQ multiplex PCR, and TCRdb holds only the in-frame ones, with some missing. This table holds 65,000 to 75,000 clones, roughly nine tenths found once. The V and J genes are TRBV6-5 and TRBJ2-3; tentatively, D is TRBD2 (5 bases). This sequence was found in an adult with an advanced solid tumor such as melanoma, head and neck, liver or kidney cancer. The sample here was CD4+ or CD8+ T cells sorted from blood, taken in a trial of the OX40 agonist ivuxolimab. The CDR3: CASRLPGADTQYF. The CDR3 coding sequence is TGTGCCAGCAGACTGCCCGGGGCAGATACGCAGTATTTT.